The 2 T cell receptor beta chains below come from one sample, sequenced in a study of memory CD8 T cells in hepatitis C reinfection. Regarding time point: pre-reinfection, 55 to 20 weeks before reinfection detection. No in vitro expansion preceded TCR sequencing of the sorted cells. Only in-frame clones appear in the TCRdb table, and some are missing; sequencing was by immunoSEQ multiplex PCR. The sample has 50,000 or so clones; about 90% are singletons. The sequenced sample consisted of naive CD8+ T cells sorted from blood. These TCRs come from a man aged 18 to 30 with hepatitis C virus infection.

This clone was seen only once. Other DNA sequences in the sample encode the same CDR3. The rearrangement uses TRBV28 and TRBJ2-7; TRBD1 is a possible D gene (6 bases). The CDR3 sequence is 14 residues long. The V gene lost 4 bases and the J gene lost 5 bases, with 15 bases spanning the gap. In germline, CDR1 is MDHEN, CDR2 SYDVKM. The CDR3 bases are TGTGCCAGCAGTTCGGACAGAGAGATGAACGAGCAGTACTTC. Protein product: CASSSDREMNEQYF.

This clone was counted once. This sequence joins TRBV27 and TRBJ2-7, with TRBD1 as a possible D gene (6 bases). Per the germline V gene, CDR1 is MNHEY and CDR2 is SMNVEV (reference sequence). V lost 5 bases to trimming and J lost 7 bases, with 12 bases between them. CDR3 length: 12 residues. The CDR3 DNA is TGTGCCAGCAGTGCAACTAGGGGGGAGCAGTACTTC. It codes for CASSATRGEQYF.